A selection of T cell receptor beta chains follows, all from one sample in a study of blood T cell repertoires in COVID-19. Measured with immunoSEQ multiplex PCR; TCRdb has only the in-frame clones, and not every one. In the table there are around 200,000 clones, 80% to 90% of which are singletons. What was sequenced was PBMCs or T cells enriched from blood (not recorded which). These receptors came from a woman aged 25 to 39 who had been exposed to COVID-19. Both conserved end residues are part of each CDR3. The order of the fields is V gene, D gene, clone size, J gene, CDR3 DNA, CDR3 protein. The D gene is left open where the match is weak. For some rows the clone size is stated as once, few or many, or as a class when expanded; others skip it.

>TRBV11-2|.|.|TRBJ1-5
TGTGCCAGCAGCCCAGGTCGCGGACAGATCAATCAGCCCCAGCATTTT
CASSPGRGQINQPQHF
>TRBV9|.|.|TRBJ2-6
TGTGCCAGCAGCGGAACGGGAGTAGCTGGGGCCAACGTCCTGACTTTC
CASSGTGVAGANVLTF
>TRBV6-5|TRBD2|.|TRBJ2-4
TGTGCCAGCCGGCGTAGCGGGGGAACCAAAAACATTCAGTACTTC
CASRRSGGTKNIQYF
>TRBV5-6|TRBD2|.|TRBJ2-1
TGTGCCAGCAGCCCAGGACTAGCATATGAGCAGTTCTTC
CASSPGLAYEQFF
>TRBV12-3/TRBV12-4|.|.|TRBJ1-2
TGTGCCAGCAGTCGAACACAGGGCTACACCTTC
CASSRTQGYTF
>TRBV24-1|TRBD1|.|TRBJ2-3
TGTGCCACCAGTGAGCCGGGACAGGGCCCAGATACGCAGTATTTT
CATSEPGQGPDTQYF
>TRBV9|.|.|TRBJ1-2
TGTGCCAGCAGCGTTTCCCAGGGCCTTAACTATGGCTACACCTTC
CASSVSQGLNYGYTF
>TRBV11-3|TRBD1|.|TRBJ2-7
TGTGCCAGCAGCCAGGGACAGGGGGCATACGAGCAGTACTTC
CASSQGQGAYEQYF
>TRBV12-3/TRBV12-4|.|.|TRBJ2-7
TGTGCCAGCATGCAGGCCCGTTCCTACGAGCAGTACTTC
CASMQARSYEQYF
>TRBV9|TRBD2|.|TRBJ2-1
TGTGCCAGCAGCGATAGCGGGGGCTCCTACAATGAGCAGTTCTTC
CASSDSGGSYNEQFF
>TRBV2|TRBD1|.|TRBJ1-4
TGTGCCAGCGGACGGGACAGCGGCAATAATGAAAAACTGTTTTTT
CASGRDSGNNEKLFF
>TRBV9|TRBD1|.|TRBJ2-1
TGTGCCAGCAGCGGACGGACAGGGTACAATGAGCAGTTCTTC
CASSGRTGYNEQFF
>TRBV10-3|.|.|TRBJ2-2
TGTGCCATCAGTGCCACAGACAGGAACACCGGGGAGCTGTTTTTT
CAISATDRNTGELFF
>TRBV19|.|.|TRBJ2-7
TGTGCCAGTAGTCTGGGGCCCTCCTACGAGCAGTACTTC
CASSLGPSYEQYF
>TRBV9|.|.|TRBJ1-1
TGTGCCAGCAGCTCACAGGAAAGTGAAGCTTTCTTT
CASSSQESEAFF
>TRBV10-3|TRBD2|.|TRBJ2-4
TGTGCCATCAGTGAGGGCAGCGGGGGCCGAGGGGGCATTCAGTACTTC
CAISEGSGGRGGIQYF
>TRBV5-5|.|.|TRBJ2-7
TGTGCCAGCAGCTTGTGGGAGATGGGGAGCTCCTACGAGCAGTACTTC
CASSLWEMGSSYEQYF
>TRBV5-1|TRBD1|.|TRBJ1-2
TGCGCCAGCAGCTTGGCGAGACAGGGGGCAAGGGACTATGGCTACACCTTC
CASSLARQGARDYGYTF
>TRBV14|TRBD1|.|TRBJ1-1
TGTGCCAGCAGCTTTCGTATGTACAGGGGGCGCGGGAACACTGAAGCTTTCTTT
CASSFRMYRGRGNTEAFF
>TRBV3-1/TRBV3-2|.|.|TRBJ1-3
TGTGCCAGCAGCCCGGGAACTGGAAACACCATATATTTT
CASSPGTGNTIYF
>TRBV5-5|TRBD1|.|TRBJ2-7
TGTGCCAGCAGCCGAGCGCCGGGACAGAGCTCCTACGAGCAGTACTTC
CASSRAPGQSSYEQYF
>TRBV18|.|.|TRBJ2-7
TGTGCCAGCTCACCAGTGGGGCCCGAGCAGTACTTC
CASSPVGPEQYF
>TRBV2|.|.|TRBJ2-2
TGTGCCAGCAGTGTAGGAGGGACCGGGGAGCTGTTTTTT
CASSVGGTGELFF
>TRBV29-1|TRBD2|.|TRBJ2-3
TGCAGCGCGCGGGGGTCGAGCACAGATACGCAGTATTTT
CSARGSSTDTQYF
>TRBV5-1|TRBD1|.|TRBJ1-1
TGCGCCAGCAGTCCCCACCGGGACAGGGACGATACCACTGAAGCTTTCTTT
CASSPHRDRDDTTEAFF
>TRBV6-1|.|.|TRBJ1-5
TGTGCCAGCAGTGATCGGGGGGCCCCTGGCAATCAGCCCCAGCATTTT
CASSDRGAPGNQPQHF
>TRBV5-1|TRBD1|few|TRBJ1-1
TGCGCCAGCAGCCTTGGACAGGGGGAAGCTTTCTTT
CASSLGQGEAFF
>TRBV30|.|.|TRBJ1-2
TGTGCCTCACAGGGTTATGGCTACACCTTC
CASQGYGYTF
>TRBV19|.|.|TRBJ2-7
TGTGCCAGTAGTATAAGGCCTGGGGCAGGGGATGCCTACGAGCAGTACTTC
CASSIRPGAGDAYEQYF
>TRBV7-9|TRBD1|.|TRBJ1-2
TGTGCCAGCAGCGCACGGACAGGGGAGCTCAATGGCTACACCTTC
CASSARTGELNGYTF
>TRBV7-9|TRBD1|.|TRBJ1-4
TGTGCCAGCAGCTCTTCGACAGGGGTGGATGAAAAACTGTTTTTT
CASSSSTGVDEKLFF
>TRBV5-1|TRBD2|.|TRBJ2-3
TGCGCCAGCAGCTCGGGGGGGCTTAGCACAGATACGCAGTATTTT
CASSSGGLSTDTQYF
>TRBV5-5|.|.|TRBJ2-4
TGTGCCAGCAGCTTCCAGGGTCTGGACATTCAGTACTTC
CASSFQGLDIQYF
>TRBV18|.|.|TRBJ2-7
TGTGCCAGCTCACCACAATCGGGTGGATCCTACGAGCAGTACTTC
CASSPQSGGSYEQYF
>TRBV27|TRBD1|.|TRBJ1-1
TGTGCCAGCAGCTCCTACAGGGGGTCGCCTGAAGCTTTCTTT
CASSSYRGSPEAFF